Each of the 5 T cell receptor beta chains below was sequenced from the same sample in a study of CXCR3-negative and CXCR3-positive naive CD8 T cells. The libraries of TRB cDNA were prepared using 5' RACE with UMI labels. From its re-call of the 5' RACE reads, TCRdb lists each CDR3 protein once, without DNA. With 55,000 to 65,000 distinct CDR3 sequences in the sample, the ten largest clones hold about 4.5%. The specimen sequenced was naive CXCR3- CD8+ T cells from blood. The subset here: CD45RO-CCR7+CD27+CD95- naive CD8+ T cells lacking CXCR3 (TNR3-). Every receptor here comes from a human donor in good health. Some clones in this sample may be carry-over from other donors' samples.

The chain combines TRBV29-1 with TRBJ2-2. The CDR3 spans 16 residues. CDR1 SQVTM and CDR2 ANQGSEA come from the germline V gene. CDR3 sequence reads: CSVVPLTDTNTGELFF.

The rearrangement uses TRBV29-1 and TRBJ1-1; TCRdb outputs TRBD1, but without DNA this stays unchecked. Germline V gene sequence: CDR1 SQVTM, CDR2 ANQGSEA. This CDR3 has 12 residues. This chain's CDR3 is CSSRGIGTEAFF.

J is TRBJ2-7 and V is TRBV14. The CDR3 spans 12 residues. CDR1 SGHDN and CDR2 FVKESK come from the germline V gene. The CDR3 loop reads CASSQSPTEQYF.

V is TRBV7-6 and J is TRBJ1-5; TCRdb's D call, TRBD1, is unchecked because there is no DNA. The V gene's germline CDR1 is SGHVS and CDR2 FNYEAQ. The CDR3 loop spans 16 amino acids. CDR3 region: CASSLGQGGSNQPQHF.

The chain carries TRBV28 and TRBJ2-5; without DNA, the TCRdb call of TRBD1 cannot be checked. Germline CDR1 reads MDHEN; CDR2 reads SYDVKM. The CDR3 extends over 15 amino acids. CDR3: CASSPHGTGRETQYF.